This T cell receptor (beta chain) emerged from a study of T cell repertoires in cytomegalovirus infection. Study summary: It can be stated that public TCR beta signatures indicated CMV infection as well as a matching HLA type. General study results and limits: Cumulative public TCR beta family frequency identified carriers of CMV plus the relevant HLA. HLA-C-restricted CMV clonotypes gave the most frequent clonotype in two of eight donors.

With respect to this clonotype: Antigen: not known.

In TCRdb, the reads were re-called with MiXCR into one record per CDR3 protein. The sample has about 98,000 distinct CDR3 sequences; about 15% are singletons. The V end lost 5 bases, the J end lost 1 base, and 14 bases lay between the germline ends. The CDR3 extends over 15 amino acids. Looked up from germline, CDR1 is SGHTA and CDR2 is FQGNSA. The sequenced material came from PBMCs. This TCR came from a human donor in good health (CMV status not recorded). Some clones in this sample may be carry-over from other donors' samples. V usage is TRBV7-2 and J usage is TRBJ1-1; no reliable D call. The CDR3: CASSNRTVGNTEAFF. The CDR3 nucleotides are TGTGCCAGCAGCAACCGAACAGTCGGGAACACTGAAGCTTTCTTT.